This T cell receptor beta chain is from a study of blood T cell repertoires in COVID-19 (dated by TCRdb to 2020 to 2022). As for the study more broadly: Samples covering the acute and convalescent phases of COVID-19 were provided by collaborators in the United States, Italy and Spain. The material from the prospective study consisted of cDNA or gDNA derived from T cells, B-cell-depleted T cells, or PBMCs. Subjects who had been exposed to COVID-19, were actively infected with it, or had recovered from it provided the deeply sampled blood TCRbeta repertoires that made up the dataset. The repertoires were made available in a free public database intended to serve as a resource for research on the immune response to SARS-CoV-2. The samples were drawn from the first 160 participants of the ongoing ImmuneRACE study and from some 1,300 subjects provided by 6 global collaborators. The sample metadata nearly always contained a de-identified subject ID, COVID-19 status, age in years and sex. Where HLA class I and class II types were available, the types were taken from metadata supplied by the sample provider, not from assay-based typing.

Whole blood was collected in K2EDTA tubes by collaborating institutions according to the institutions' own protocols. For TCRbeta analysis, collaborator samples were shipped as frozen whole blood, as isolated PBMCs, or as DNA extracted from either sample type. As to this clone: Its antigen has not been determined. Qualities for individual bases were not recorded, and no much larger clone is one base off.

The immunoSEQ Assay, a bias-controlled multiplex PCR, was used to amplify TCRbeta CDR3 regions from genomic DNA. The authors processed their data as follows. Nucleated cell counts per sample were estimated from amplification of reference gene primers within the assay. Sequence reads were collapsed and filtered to measure the absolute abundance of every unique TCRbeta CDR3 rearrangement. For each sample, productive Simpson clonality was calculated as the square root of Simpson's diversity index over productive rearrangements. In its TCRdb copy, this immuneACCESS table keeps in-frame sequences only and misses some clones. Where compared with another copy, unresolved V genes explain less than half of these, and the others have no known cause. V and J calls and clone size come straight from that table; D and trimming were deduced from the DNA. This sample lists tens of thousands of clones; roughly 87% were detected once. The ten largest clones represent roughly 6.8% of the sample.

Study-level results and caveats: The amount of clinical and demographic metadata varied by source and participant and was provided uncurated.

From cysteine to phenylalanine, the CDR3 is 13 amino acids long. The only DNA kept is the CDR3, 39 bases in frame from the first base. Reading the germline V gene (reference sequence) gives CDR1 LNHDA and CDR2 SQIVND. V sheds 1 base and J sheds 6 bases, leaving 7 bases between their ends. Sequencing used peripheral blood. The sequence was obtained from a woman aged 50 to 60 with acute or convalescent COVID-19. The chain employs TRBV19 and TRBJ2-1; tentative D gene TRBD1, with 6 bases matching. The bases read TGTGCCAGTAGTATAGGAGGGGGCAATGAGCAGTTCTTC. Its product reads: CASSIGGGNEQFF.